Listed here are 17 T cell receptor beta chains from one sample, sequenced in a study of naive and memory T cell subsets. Whole-blood samples were around 2.5 ml of peripheral blood from healthy adult volunteers. Alpha and beta constant region primers primed reverse transcription for blood and skin samples. TCRdb re-derived calls from the 5' RACE reads in MiXCR, one entry per CDR3 protein. Of more than 20,000 distinct CDR3 sequences in the sample, 4.2% were seen once. Every receptor here comes from a male donor in good health.

V and J are TRBV3-1 and TRBJ1-4; D is possibly TRBD1 (6 bases). Per germline, CDR1 LGHDT and CDR2 YNNKEL (reference sequence). The CDR3 extends over 16 amino acids. Trimming shortened V by 1 base and J by 10 bases, and 19 bases separated the two germline ends. The CDR3 coding sequence is TGTGCCAGCAGCCAAGGCCGCCGGGCGGGACAAGGAAAACTGTTTTTT. Residues: CASSQGRRAGQGKLFF.

This clonotype came up many times. The rearrangement links TRBV19 to TRBJ1-5; D is uncertain. Trimming took off 5 bases at V and 0 bases at J, with 11 bases between the two ends. The CDR3 is 15 residues long. Germline CDR1 and CDR2: LNHDA and SQIVND (reference sequence). CDR3 residues: CASSSAIYSNQPQHF. CDR3 in DNA: TGTGCCAGTAGTTCTGCCATCTATAGCAATCAGCCCCAGCATTTT.

V usage is TRBV3-1 and J usage is TRBJ2-3; D possibly uses TRBD1 or TRBD2 (5 bases each). CDR1 is LGHDT, CDR2 YNNKEL, per germline (reference sequence). The V end was cut by 3 bases, the J end by 0 bases, with 7 bases between. This CDR3 contains 14 residues. The CDR3 DNA reads as TGTGCCAGCAGCCAGGGGGTTAGCACAGATACGCAGTATTTT. Translation gives CASSQGVSTDTQYF.

In this sample, this clonotype turned up a few times. The CDR3 DNA is TGTGCCAGCAGTTCAACAGGGTCTGGAAACACCATATATTTT. The encoded protein is CASSSTGSGNTIYF. The chain joins TRBV6-5 to TRBJ1-3; TRBD1 is a possible D gene (6 bases). The CDR3 extends over 14 amino acids. Germline V CDR1 and CDR2: MNHEY, SVGAGI. The V end lost 4 bases, the J end lost 1 base, and 8 bases lay between the germline ends.

Comment on this clonotype: Sequence at one end of the junction differs from germline and may be a read error. The rearrangement links TRBV12-3 or TRBV12-4 to TRBJ1-4, with a tentative D call TRBD1 (6 bases). CDR3 length equals 14 residues. This chain's CDR3 is CERRKGGSNEKMFF. CDR3 nucleotides: TGTGAAAGAAGAAAGGGGGGATCTAATGAAAAAATGTTTTTT.

This clonotype came up many times. V and J are TRBV19 and TRBJ2-1; no firm D call. The V gene's germline CDR1 is LNHDA and CDR2 SQIVND (reference sequence). Trimming pared 3 bases from V and 7 bases from J, leaving 13 bases between. This CDR3 has 14 amino acids. The CDR3 sequence is CASSIRPPGNEQFF. As DNA, the CDR3 is TGTGCCAGTAGTATCCGGCCCCCCGGAAATGAGCAGTTCTTC.

This clonotype was seen many times. The rearrangement uses TRBV19 and TRBJ2-4; D is perhaps TRBD1 (5 bases). V was clipped by 6 bases and J by 0 bases, with 12 bases between them. CDR1 and CDR2 (germline): LNHDA, SQIVND (reference sequence). CDR3 length: 15 residues. The CDR3: CASSLTDIAKNIQYF. CDR3 bases: TGTGCCAGTAGCCTGACAGACATAGCCAAAAACATTCAGTACTTC.

This clonotype was picked up many times. The V and J genes are TRBV6-2 or TRBV6-3 and TRBJ1-1; D ambiguous. With 7 bases removed from V and 4 bases from J, the gap between germline ends came to 13 bases. The CDR3 is 13 amino acids. Germline V gene data show CDR1 as MNHEY and CDR2 as SVGEGT. As DNA, the CDR3 is TGTGCCAGCATCTTTGGACGGGGCACTGAAGCTTTCTTT. Encoded protein: CASIFGRGTEAFF.

This clonotype was observed at least ten times. The J gene is TRBJ1-1, the V gene TRBV4-2, with 9 bases fitting TRBD1. Germline V gene sequence: CDR1 LGHNA, CDR2 YNFKEQ. With 4 bases clipped from V and 1 base from J, the junction kept 7 bases outside the gene matches. The CDR3 sequence is 16 residues long. The chain's CDR3 is CASSPGQGNANTEAFF. CDR3 bases: TGTGCCAGCAGCCCGGGACAGGGAAACGCGAACACTGAAGCTTTCTTT.

Many counts were recorded for this clonotype. The chain carries TRBV15 and TRBJ2-1; 9 bases match TRBD2. After removal of 9 bases from V and 8 bases from J, the junction contained 17 bases not matched to a gene. Germline CDR1 LNHNV, CDR2 YYDKDF (reference sequence). The CDR3 is made up of 16 amino acids. The CDR3, as DNA: TGTGCCACGAGGGCTAGCGGGAACATTGTGAGGGATGAGCAGTTCTTC. Residues: CATRASGNIVRDEQFF.

As concerns this clonotype: Possible read error: a much larger clone is one base away. V and J are TRBV7-8 and TRBJ1-2, with D hard to call. This CDR3 has 14 amino acids. CDR1 is SGHVS and CDR2 is FQNEAQ in the germline V gene. The CDR3 DNA follows: TGTGCCAGCGGCTTAGAAGAGGGCGGCTATGGCTACACCTTC. It translates to CASGLEEGGYGYTF.

This clonotype was detected ten times or more. The rearrangement links TRBV6-5 to TRBJ2-5; 11 bases are shared with TRBD2. With V trimmed by 6 bases and J by 0 bases, 6 bases remained unmatched. Germline assignment: CDR1 MNHEY and CDR2 SVGAGI. CDR3 length: 16 residues. CDR3 in amino acids: CASRVLAGGNQETQYF. CDR3 nucleotide sequence: TGTGCCAGCAGGGTCCTAGCGGGAGGCAACCAAGAGACCCAGTACTTC.

There are many counts of this clonotype. The V call is TRBV7-2, the J call TRBJ1-3, with no clear D. CDR3 length equals 12 residues. Germline CDR1 SGHTA, CDR2 FQGNSA. The ends were cut back, 1 base at V and 5 bases at J, with 3 bases in the middle. Here the CDR3 reads CASSLVRNTIYF. As DNA, the CDR3 is TGTGCCAGCAGCTTAGTAAGAAACACCATATATTTT.

The sample holds many counts of this clonotype. DNA for the CDR3: TGTGCCAGCAGTTTTCTAGCGGGAGCGGCTTCCCGCTACGAGCAGTACTTC. This gives the protein CASSFLAGAASRYEQYF. This sequence joins TRBV6-5 and TRBJ2-7; TRBD2 matches 10 bases. Trimming at V came to 4 bases and at J to 3 bases, leaving 12 bases not matched to a gene. CDR1 is MNHEY and CDR2 is SVGAGI in the germline V gene. CDR3 length: 17 residues.

This clonotype was observed at least ten times. The J gene is TRBJ2-3, the V gene TRBV7-2, with a weak D call TRBD1 (7 bases). Germline CDR1 reads SGHTA; CDR2 reads FQGNSA. The V end lost 3 bases, the J end lost 7 bases, and 14 bases lay between the germline ends. The CDR3 contains 14 residues. In nucleotides, the CDR3 is TGTGCCAGCAGCTTCGGACAGGAGGGTAATACGCAGTATTTT. As protein: CASSFGQEGNTQYF.

This clonotype was counted ten times or more. The V and J genes are TRBV6-6 and TRBJ2-1; TRBD2 matches at 7 bases. With 3 bases clipped from V and 0 bases from J, the junction kept 8 bases outside the gene matches. Germline V lookup: CDR1 MNHNY, CDR2 SVGAGI (reference sequence). CDR3 size: 17 residues. CDR3 nucleotide sequence: TGTGCCAGCAGTTATCGGGGCAGGGAGGGCTCCTACAATGAGCAGTTCTTC. Protein: CASSYRGREGSYNEQFF.

This clonotype was found a few times. A much larger clone lies one base from this, so it may be a read error. The chain uses TRBV29-1 and TRBJ1-1, with 11 nucleotides matching TRBD1. The CDR3 covers 14 residues. CDR1 is SQVTM and CDR2 is ANQGSEA in the germline V gene. The V gene end was trimmed by 7 bases and the J gene end by 5 bases; junction bases not matched to a gene: 9. The DNA of the CDR3 is TGCAGCGCCCGGGACAGGGGGTGCGTAACTGAAGCTTTCTTT. This translates into CSARDRGCVTEAFF.